This TCR beta chain was retrieved from a study of beta chain features in type 1 diabetes. In the study overall: Regarding age, gender and cell yields, patients proved similar to healthy donors.

Expressed TCRB transcripts were sequenced because the entire RNA isolate underwent reverse transcription. Sequencing was performed with immunoSEQ multiplex PCR; in TCRdb, only in-frame clones are kept and a portion is missing. The sample shows about 250,000 clones, around an eighth of them seen only once. CDR3 length equals 13 residues. Between the trimmed V and J ends, which lost 1 base and 4 bases, there was a span of 6 bases. Germline lookup yields CDR1 SGHDT and CDR2 YYEEEE. Study outcomes and limitations: These data did not resolve whether HLA type affects TCRB rearrangement. Shorter TCRB CDR3s, moderately but significantly so, were found in Type 1 diabetes patients in all four CD4+ subsets.

One heparinised draw, averaging about 110 mL, was taken per donor. With regard to this clone: Its antigen is undetermined.

Input material: naive CD4+ T cells from blood. The source is a woman aged 40 to 49 in good health. The chain links TRBV5-6 to TRBJ2-1; D is ambiguous. As DNA, the CDR3 is TGTGCCAGCAGCTTGTCGAGATACAATGAGCAGTTCTTC. This encodes CASSLSRYNEQFF.